This TCR beta chain was observed in a study of regulatory and conventional T cells in breast cancer (dated by TCRdb to 2015 to 2017). As to this clonotype: Its binding antigen is unknown. No per-base quality is available; no much larger clone lies one base away.

The germline V gene supplies CDR1 SGHTA and CDR2 FQGNSA. The junction carries 14 bases between V and J, which are trimmed by 5 bases and 4 bases respectively. From the cysteine up to the phenylalanine, the CDR3 has a length of 14 residues. Only the CDR3 DNA stays, 42 bases, in frame from base 1. Library generation was performed with PCR. Sequencing relied on an Illumina MiSeq. The public sequencing data were trimmed at Q25 with fastp and processed into clonotypes with MiXCR by TCRdb, which kept only in-frame beta chains. One record per CDR3 amino acid sequence lists the most common genes and DNA. The sample table holds approximately 9,700 distinct CDR3 sequences, of which about 32% were seen once. The ten largest account for under 7.5% of the sample.

This TCR came from a male donor in good health. The chain is made from TRBV7-2 and TRBJ1-1; a tentative D match to TRBD1 spans 5 bases. The source material was conventional T cells from blood. The sequenced DNA: TGTGCCAGCAGCCGAGGGACTTTGGCCACTGAAGCTTTCTTT. This yields the protein CASSRGTLATEAFF.